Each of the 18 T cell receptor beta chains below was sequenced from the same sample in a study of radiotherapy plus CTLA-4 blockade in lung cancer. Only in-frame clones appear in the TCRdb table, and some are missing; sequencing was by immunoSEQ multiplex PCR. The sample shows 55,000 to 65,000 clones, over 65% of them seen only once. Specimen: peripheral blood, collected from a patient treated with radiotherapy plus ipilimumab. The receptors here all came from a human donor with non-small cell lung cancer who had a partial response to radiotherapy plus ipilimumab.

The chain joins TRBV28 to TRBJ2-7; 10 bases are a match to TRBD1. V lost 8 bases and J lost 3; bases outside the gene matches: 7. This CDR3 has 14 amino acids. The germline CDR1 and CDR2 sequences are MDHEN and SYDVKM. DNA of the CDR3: TGTGCCAGCGGTGGACAGGGGGTTTACTACGAGCAGTACTTC. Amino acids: CASGGQGVYYEQYF.

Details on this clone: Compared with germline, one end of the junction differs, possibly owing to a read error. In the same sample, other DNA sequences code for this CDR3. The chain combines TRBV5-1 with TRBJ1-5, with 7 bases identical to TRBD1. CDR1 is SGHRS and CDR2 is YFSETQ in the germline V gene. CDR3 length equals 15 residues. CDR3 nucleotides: TGCGCCAGCAGCCCAGACAGGGAAACGGATCAGCCTCAGCATTTT. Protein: CASSPDRETDQPQHF.

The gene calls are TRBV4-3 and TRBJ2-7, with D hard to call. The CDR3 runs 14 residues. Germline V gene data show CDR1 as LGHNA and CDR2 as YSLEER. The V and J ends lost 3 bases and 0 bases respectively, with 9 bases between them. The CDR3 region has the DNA TGCGCCAGCAGCCAGAGCACTACCTCCTACGAGCAGTACTTC. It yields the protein CASSQSTTSYEQYF.

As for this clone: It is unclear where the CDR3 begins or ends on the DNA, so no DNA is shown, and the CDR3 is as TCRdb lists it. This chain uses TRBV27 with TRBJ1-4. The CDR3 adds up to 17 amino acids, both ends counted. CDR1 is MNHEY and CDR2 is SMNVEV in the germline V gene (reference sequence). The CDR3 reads CASSFLAERARNEKLFF.

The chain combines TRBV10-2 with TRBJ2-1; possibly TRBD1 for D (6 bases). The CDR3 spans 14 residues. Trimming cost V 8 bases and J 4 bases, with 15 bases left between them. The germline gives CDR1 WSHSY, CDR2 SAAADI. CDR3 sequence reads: CASAEVRGYNEQFF. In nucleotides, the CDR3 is TGCGCCAGCGCTGAGGTCAGGGGTTACAATGAGCAGTTCTTC.

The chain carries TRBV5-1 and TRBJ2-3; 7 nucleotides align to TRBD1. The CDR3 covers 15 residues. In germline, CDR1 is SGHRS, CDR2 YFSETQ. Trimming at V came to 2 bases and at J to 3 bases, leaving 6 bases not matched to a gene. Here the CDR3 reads CASSLETGSTDTQYF. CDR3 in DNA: TGCGCCAGCAGCTTAGAGACAGGGTCTACAGATACGCAGTATTTT.

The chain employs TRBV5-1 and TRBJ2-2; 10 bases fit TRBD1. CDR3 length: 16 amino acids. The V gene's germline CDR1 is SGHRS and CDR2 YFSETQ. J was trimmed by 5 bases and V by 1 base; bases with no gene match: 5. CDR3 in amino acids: CASSLRGQGTTGELFF. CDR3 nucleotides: TGCGCCAGCAGCTTGAGGGGACAGGGGACTACCGGGGAGCTGTTTTTT.

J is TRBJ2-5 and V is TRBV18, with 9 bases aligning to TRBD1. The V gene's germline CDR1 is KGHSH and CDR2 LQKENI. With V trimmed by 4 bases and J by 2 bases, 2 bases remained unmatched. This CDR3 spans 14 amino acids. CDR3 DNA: TGTGCCAGCTCACATGGGACAGGGCAAGAGACCCAGTACTTC. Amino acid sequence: CASSHGTGQETQYF.

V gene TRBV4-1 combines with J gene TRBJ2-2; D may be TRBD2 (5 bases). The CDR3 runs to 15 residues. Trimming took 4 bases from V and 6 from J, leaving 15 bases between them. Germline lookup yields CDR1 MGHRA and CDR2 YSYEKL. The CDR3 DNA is TGCGCCAGCAGCCGGTACCAGGAGGTTCCCGGGGAGCTGTTTTTT. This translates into CASSRYQEVPGELFF.

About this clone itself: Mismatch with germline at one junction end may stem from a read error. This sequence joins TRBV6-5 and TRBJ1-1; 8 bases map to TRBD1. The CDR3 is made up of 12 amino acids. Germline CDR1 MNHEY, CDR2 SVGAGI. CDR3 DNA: TGTGCCAGCAGTTACCAACAGGGGGGATACCTCTTT. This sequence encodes CASSYQQGGYLF.

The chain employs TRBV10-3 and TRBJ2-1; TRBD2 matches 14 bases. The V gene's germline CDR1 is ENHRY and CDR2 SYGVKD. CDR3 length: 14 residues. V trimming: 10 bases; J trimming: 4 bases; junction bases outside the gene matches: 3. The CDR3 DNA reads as TGTGCCAGCCGGACTAGCGGGGGGTACAATGAGCAGTTCTTC. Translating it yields CASRTSGGYNEQFF.

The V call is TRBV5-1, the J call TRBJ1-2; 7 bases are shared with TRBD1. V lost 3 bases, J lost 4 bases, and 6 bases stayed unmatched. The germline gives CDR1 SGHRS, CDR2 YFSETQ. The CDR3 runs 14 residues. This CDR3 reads CASSSAGQIYGYTF. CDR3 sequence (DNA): TGCGCCAGCAGCTCGGCGGGACAGATCTATGGCTACACCTTC.

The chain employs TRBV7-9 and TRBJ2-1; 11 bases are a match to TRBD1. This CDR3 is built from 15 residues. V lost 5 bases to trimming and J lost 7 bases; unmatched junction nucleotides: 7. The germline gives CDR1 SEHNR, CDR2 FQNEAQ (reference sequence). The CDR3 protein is CASSAGDRGINEQFF. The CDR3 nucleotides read TGTGCCAGCAGCGCGGGGGACAGGGGGATAAATGAGCAGTTCTTC.

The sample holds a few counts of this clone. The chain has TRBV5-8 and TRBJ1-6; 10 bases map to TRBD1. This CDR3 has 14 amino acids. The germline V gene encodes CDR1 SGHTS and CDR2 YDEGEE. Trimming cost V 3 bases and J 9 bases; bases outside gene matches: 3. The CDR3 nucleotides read TGTGCCAGCAGCTGGGACAGGGGTTCTTCACCCCTCCACTTT. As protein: CASSWDRGSSPLHF.

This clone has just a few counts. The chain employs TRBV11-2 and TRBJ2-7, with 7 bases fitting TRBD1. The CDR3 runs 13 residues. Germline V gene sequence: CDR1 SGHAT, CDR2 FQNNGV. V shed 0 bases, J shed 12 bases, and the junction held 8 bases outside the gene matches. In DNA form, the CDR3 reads TGTGCCAGCAGCTTAGAAAGGACAGGAAGCCGGTACTTC. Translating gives CASSLERTGSRYF.

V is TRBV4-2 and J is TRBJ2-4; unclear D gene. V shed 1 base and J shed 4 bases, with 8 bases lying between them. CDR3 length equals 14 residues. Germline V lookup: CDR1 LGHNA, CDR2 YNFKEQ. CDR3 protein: CASSQASQKNIQYF. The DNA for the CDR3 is TGTGCCAGCAGCCAAGCATCACAAAAAAACATTCAGTACTTC.

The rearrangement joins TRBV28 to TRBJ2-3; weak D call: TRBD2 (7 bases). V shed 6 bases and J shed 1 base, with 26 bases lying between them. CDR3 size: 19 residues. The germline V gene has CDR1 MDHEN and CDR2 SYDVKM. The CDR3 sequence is CASRKRGAVLGGGTDTQYF. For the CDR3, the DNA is TGTGCCAGCAGGAAACGGGGGGCAGTTTTAGGGGGAGGCACAGATACGCAGTATTTT.

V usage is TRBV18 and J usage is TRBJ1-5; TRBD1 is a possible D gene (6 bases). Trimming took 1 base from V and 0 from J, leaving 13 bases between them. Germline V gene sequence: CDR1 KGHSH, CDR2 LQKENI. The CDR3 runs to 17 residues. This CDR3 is CASSPQGTGNSNQPQHF. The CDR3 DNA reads TGTGCCAGCTCACCACAAGGCACAGGGAATAGCAATCAGCCCCAGCATTTT. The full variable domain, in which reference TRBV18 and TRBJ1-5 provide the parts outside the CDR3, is NAGVMQNPRHLVRRRGQEARLRCSPMKGHSHVYWYRQLPEEGLKFMVYLQKENIIDESGMPKERFSAEFPKEGPSILRIQQVVRGDSAAYFCASSPQGTGNSNQPQHFGDGTRLSIL.